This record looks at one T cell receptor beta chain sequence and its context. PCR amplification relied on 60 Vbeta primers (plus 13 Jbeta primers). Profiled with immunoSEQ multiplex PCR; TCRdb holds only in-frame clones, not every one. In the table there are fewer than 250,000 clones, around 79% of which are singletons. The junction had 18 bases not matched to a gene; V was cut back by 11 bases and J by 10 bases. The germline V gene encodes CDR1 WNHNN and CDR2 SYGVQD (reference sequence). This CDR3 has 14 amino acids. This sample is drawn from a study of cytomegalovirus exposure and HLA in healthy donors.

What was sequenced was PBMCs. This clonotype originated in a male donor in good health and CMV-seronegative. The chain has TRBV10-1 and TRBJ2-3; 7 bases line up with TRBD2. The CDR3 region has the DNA TGCGCCCGCTGGGGGGGGACTCTCCGGGGGGCGCAGTATTTT. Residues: CARWGGTLRGAQYF.